The clone carrying this T cell receptor (beta chain) came up many times. Antigen unknown. The data were taken from a study of T cell repertoires in cytomegalovirus infection. Across the whole study: Based on public TCR beta signatures, there were indications of CMV infection and of a matching HLA type.

The V segment lost 5 bases and the J segment 0 bases; nucleotides outside the gene matches: 5. The length of the CDR3 is 15 residues. Germline lookup yields CDR1 SGHTA and CDR2 FQGTGA. Study-level findings and limits: Pooled public TCR beta family frequency picked out CMV carriers with the relevant HLA. Across the ex vivo response, the dominant clonotypes were HLA-C-restricted CMV-specific TCR beta clonotypes.

From the reads, TCRdb called clonotypes with MiXCR, one entry per CDR3 protein. The repertoire holds hundreds of thousands of distinct CDR3 sequences, with around 11% as singletons. The J gene is TRBJ2-3, the V gene TRBV7-3, with TRBD1 identical over 7 bases. This TCR came from a human donor in good health (CMV status not recorded). Some clones in this sample may be carry-over from other donors' samples. Input material: PBMCs. The CDR3 is CASSAGQVSTDTQYF. The CDR3 DNA is TGTGCCAGCAGCGCCGGACAGGTTAGCACAGATACGCAGTATTTT.